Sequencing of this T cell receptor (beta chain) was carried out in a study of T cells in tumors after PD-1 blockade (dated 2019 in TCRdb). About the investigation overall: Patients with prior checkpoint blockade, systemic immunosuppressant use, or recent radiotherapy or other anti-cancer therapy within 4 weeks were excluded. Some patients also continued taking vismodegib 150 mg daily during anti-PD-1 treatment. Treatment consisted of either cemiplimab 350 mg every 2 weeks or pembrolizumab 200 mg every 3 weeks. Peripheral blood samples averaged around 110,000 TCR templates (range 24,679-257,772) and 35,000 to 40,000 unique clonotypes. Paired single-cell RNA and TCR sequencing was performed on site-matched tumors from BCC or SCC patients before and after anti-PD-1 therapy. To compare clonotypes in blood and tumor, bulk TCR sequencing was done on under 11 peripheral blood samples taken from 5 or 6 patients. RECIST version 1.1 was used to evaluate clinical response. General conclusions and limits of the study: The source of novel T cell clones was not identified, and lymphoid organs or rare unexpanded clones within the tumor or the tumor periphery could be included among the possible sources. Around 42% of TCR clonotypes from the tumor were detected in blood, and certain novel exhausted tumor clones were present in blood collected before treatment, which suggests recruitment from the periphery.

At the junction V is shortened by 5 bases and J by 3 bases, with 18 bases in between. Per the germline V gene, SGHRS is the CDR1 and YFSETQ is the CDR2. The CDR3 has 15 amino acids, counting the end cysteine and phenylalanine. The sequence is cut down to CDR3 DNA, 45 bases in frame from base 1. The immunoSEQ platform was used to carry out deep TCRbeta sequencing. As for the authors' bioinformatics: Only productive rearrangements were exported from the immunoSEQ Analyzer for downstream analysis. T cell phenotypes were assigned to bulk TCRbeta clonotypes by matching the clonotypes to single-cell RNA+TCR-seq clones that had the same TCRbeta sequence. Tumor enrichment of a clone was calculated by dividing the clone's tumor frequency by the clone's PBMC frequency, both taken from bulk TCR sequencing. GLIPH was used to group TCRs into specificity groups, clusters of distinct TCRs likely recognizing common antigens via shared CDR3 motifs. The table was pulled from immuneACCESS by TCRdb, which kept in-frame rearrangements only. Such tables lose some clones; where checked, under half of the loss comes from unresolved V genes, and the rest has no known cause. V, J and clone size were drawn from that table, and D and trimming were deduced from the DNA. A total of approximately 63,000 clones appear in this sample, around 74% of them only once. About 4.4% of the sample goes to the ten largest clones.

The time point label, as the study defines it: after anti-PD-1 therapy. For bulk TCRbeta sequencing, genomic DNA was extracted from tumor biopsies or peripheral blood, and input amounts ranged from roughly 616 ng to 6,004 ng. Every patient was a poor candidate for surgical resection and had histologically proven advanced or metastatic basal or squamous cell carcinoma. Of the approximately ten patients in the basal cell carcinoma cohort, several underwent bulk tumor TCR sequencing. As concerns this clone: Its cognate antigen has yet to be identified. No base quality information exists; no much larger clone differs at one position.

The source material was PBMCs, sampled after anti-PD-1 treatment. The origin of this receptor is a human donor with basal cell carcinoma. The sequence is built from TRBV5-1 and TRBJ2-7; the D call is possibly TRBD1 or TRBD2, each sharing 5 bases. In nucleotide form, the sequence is TGCGCCAGCAGTGATAGCCCCGGGACCGTCTACGAGCAGTACTTC. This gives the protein CASSDSPGTVYEQYF.